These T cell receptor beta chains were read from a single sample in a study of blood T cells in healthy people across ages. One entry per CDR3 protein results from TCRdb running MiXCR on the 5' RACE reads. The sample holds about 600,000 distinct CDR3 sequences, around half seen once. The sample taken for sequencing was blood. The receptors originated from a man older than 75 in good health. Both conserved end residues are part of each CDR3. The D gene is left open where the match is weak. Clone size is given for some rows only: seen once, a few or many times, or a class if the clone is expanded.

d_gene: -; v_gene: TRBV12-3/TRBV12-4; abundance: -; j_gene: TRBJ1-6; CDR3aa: CASSYDIYNSPLHF; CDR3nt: TGTGCCAGCAGTTATGACATCTATAATTCACCCCTCCACTTT
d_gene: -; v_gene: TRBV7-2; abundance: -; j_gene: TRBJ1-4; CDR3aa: CASSVQGRPGGEKLFF; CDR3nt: TGTGCCAGCAGCGTTCAAGGGAGGCCGGGAGGTGAAAAACTGTTTTTT
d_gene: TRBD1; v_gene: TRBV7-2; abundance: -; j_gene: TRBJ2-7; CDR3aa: CASSLDRGPYNEQYF; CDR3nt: TGTGCCAGCAGCTTGGACAGGGGACCATACAATGAGCAGTACTTC
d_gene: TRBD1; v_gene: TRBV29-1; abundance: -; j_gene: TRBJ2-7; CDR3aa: CSVIRTGGHEQYF; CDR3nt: TGCAGCGTGATCAGGACAGGGGGCCACGAGCAGTACTTC
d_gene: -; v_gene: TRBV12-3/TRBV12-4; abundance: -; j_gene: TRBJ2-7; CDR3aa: CASSLDPQANEQYF; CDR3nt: TGTGCCAGCAGTCTCGACCCACAGGCGAATGAGCAGTACTTC
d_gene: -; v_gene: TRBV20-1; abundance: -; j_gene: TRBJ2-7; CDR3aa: CSARLDAAVVSYEQYF; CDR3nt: TGCAGTGCTAGGCTGGACGCTGCGGTGGTGTCCTACGAGCAGTACTTC
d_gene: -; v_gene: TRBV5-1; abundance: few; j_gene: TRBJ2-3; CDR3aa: CASSLVADLSTDTQYF; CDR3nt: TGCGCCAGCAGCTTGGTAGCGGACCTTAGCACAGATACGCAGTATTTT
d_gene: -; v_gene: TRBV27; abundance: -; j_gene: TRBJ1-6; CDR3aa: CASSLGGRKFYNSPLHF; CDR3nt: TGTGCCAGCAGTTTAGGGGGACGGAAATTCTATAATTCACCCCTCCACTTT
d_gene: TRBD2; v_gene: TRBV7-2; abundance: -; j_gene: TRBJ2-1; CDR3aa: CASSLVGLAGVRDEQFF; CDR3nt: TGTGCCAGCAGCTTAGTCGGGTTAGCGGGAGTACGGGATGAGCAGTTCTTC
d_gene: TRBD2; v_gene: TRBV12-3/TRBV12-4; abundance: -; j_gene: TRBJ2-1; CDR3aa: CASTHSGDHYNEQFF; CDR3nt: TGTGCCAGCACCCATAGCGGGGACCACTACAATGAGCAGTTCTTC
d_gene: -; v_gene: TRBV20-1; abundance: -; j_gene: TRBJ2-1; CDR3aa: CSARVPDSNSGANPYNEQFF; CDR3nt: TGCAGTGCTAGAGTACCCGACAGCAATAGCGGAGCCAACCCCTACAATGAGCAGTTCTTC
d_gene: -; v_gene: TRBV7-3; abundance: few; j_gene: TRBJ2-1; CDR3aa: CASSLTPSSYNEQFF; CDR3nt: TGTGCCAGCAGCTTAACCCCGAGCTCCTACAATGAGCAGTTCTTC
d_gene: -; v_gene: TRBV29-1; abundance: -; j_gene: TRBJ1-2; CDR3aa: CSVHQGLGHTF; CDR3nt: TGCAGCGTCCACCAGGGACTTGGCCACACCTTC
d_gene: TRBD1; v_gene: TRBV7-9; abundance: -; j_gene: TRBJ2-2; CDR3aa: CASSPTGGGELFF; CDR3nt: TGTGCCAGCAGCCCCACAGGGGGCGGGGAGCTGTTTTTT
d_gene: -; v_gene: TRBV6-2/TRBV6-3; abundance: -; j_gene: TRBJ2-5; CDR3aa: CASSYLRVTPGLQETQYF; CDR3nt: TGTGCCAGCAGTTACTTACGGGTAACACCCGGCCTACAAGAGACCCAGTACTTC
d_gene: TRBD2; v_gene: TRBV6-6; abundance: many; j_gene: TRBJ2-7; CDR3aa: CATTPTGLAGHEQYF; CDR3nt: TGTGCCACGACACCTACGGGTCTAGCGGGCCATGAGCAGTACTTC
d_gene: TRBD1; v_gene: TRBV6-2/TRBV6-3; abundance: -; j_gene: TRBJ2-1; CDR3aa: CAPRRDRGYNEQFF; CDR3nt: TGTGCCCCGAGGCGGGACAGGGGGTACAATGAGCAGTTCTTC
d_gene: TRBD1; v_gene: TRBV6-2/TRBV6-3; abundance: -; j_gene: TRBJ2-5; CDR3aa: CASSRDRGLHLYNEQYF; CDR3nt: TGTGCCAGCAGTCGGGACAGGGGACTACATTTGTACAATGAGCAGTACTTC
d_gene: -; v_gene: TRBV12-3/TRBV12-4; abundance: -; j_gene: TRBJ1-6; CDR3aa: CASRPQSVLHSPLHF; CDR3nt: TGTGCCAGCAGACCTCAAAGCGTACTTCATTCACCCCTCCACTTT
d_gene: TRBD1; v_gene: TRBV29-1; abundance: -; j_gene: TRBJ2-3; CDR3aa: CSGWDRVRQYF; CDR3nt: TGCAGCGGGTGGGACAGGGTAAGGCAGTATTTT
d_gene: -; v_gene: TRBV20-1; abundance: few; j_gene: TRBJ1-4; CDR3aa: CSARGGEKLFF; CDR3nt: TGCAGTGCTAGGGGTGGTGAAAAACTGTTTTTT
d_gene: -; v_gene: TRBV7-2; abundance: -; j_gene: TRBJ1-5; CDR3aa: CASSLGLWQAEQPQHF; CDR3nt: TGTGCCAGCAGCTTAGGTCTATGGCAGGCTGAGCAGCCCCAGCATTTT
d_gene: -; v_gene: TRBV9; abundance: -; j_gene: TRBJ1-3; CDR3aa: CASSVGVQNTIYF; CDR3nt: TGTGCCAGCAGCGTCGGAGTGCAGAACACCATATATTTT
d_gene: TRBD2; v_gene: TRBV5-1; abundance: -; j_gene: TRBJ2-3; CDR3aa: CASSWGTSGVGDTQYF; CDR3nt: TGCGCCAGCAGCTGGGGGACTAGCGGAGTGGGAGATACGCAGTATTTT
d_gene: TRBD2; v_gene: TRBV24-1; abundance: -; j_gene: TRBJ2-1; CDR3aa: CATSDLGVAGGPYNEQFF; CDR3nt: TGTGCCACCAGTGATCTCGGGGTAGCGGGAGGTCCCTACAATGAGCAGTTCTTC
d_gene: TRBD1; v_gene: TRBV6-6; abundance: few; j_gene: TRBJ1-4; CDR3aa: CASSPGQGGSANEKLFF; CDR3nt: TGTGCCAGCAGTCCGGGACAGGGAGGCTCGGCTAATGAAAAACTGTTTTTT
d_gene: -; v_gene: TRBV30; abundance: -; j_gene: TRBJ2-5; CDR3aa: CAWTSGGETQYF; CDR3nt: TGTGCCTGGACTTCTGGGGGAGAGACCCAGTACTTC
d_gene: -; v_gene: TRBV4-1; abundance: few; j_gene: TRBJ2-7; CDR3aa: CASSQEAVRSYEQYF; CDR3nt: TGCGCCAGCAGCCAAGAGGCCGTCCGCTCCTACGAGCAGTACTTC
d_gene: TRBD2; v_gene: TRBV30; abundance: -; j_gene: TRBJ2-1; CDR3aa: CAWSVGLAEVYEQFF; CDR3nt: TGTGCCTGGAGTGTAGGGCTAGCGGAGGTATATGAGCAGTTCTTC
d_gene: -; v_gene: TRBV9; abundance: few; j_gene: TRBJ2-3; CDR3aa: CASSVGPENTDTQYF; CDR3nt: TGTGCCAGCAGCGTAGGACCGGAAAACACAGATACGCAGTATTTT
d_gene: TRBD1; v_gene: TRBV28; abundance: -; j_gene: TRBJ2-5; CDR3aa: CAGSFRGQGRAQYF; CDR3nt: TGTGCCGGCAGTTTTCGGGGACAGGGTAGGGCCCAGTACTTC
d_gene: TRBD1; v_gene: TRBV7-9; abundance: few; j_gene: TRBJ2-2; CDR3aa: CASRPLTGTGYTGELFF; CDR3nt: TGTGCCAGCAGGCCCTTAACCGGGACAGGCTACACCGGGGAGCTGTTTTTT
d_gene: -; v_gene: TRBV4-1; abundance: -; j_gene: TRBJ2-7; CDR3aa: CASSRGAEQYF; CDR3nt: TGCGCCAGCAGCCGGGGAGCCGAGCAGTACTTC
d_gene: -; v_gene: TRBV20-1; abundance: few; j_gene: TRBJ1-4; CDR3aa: CSARDGEGGEKLFF; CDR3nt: TGCAGTGCTAGAGATGGGGAGGGTGGTGAAAAACTGTTTTTT
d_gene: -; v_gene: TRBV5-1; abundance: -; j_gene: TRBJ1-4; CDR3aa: CASSLLQGRNEKLFF; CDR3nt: TGCGCCAGCAGCTTGCTTCAGGGGAGGAATGAAAAACTGTTTTTT
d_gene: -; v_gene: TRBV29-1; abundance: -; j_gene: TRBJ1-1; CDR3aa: CSVVGVLNTEAFF; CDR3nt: TGCAGCGTTGTCGGGGTCTTGAACACTGAAGCTTTCTTT
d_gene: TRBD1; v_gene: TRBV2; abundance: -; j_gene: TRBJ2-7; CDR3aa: CASSNPQGQRTRYF; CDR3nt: TGTGCCAGCAGTAACCCACAGGGACAGCGTACGAGGTACTTC
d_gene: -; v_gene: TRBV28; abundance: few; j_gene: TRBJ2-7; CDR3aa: CASSFRTTYTEQYF; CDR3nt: TGTGCCAGCAGTTTTCGGACAACTTATACCGAGCAGTACTTC
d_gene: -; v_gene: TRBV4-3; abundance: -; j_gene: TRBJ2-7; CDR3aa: CASSQGPGQTSLHEQYF; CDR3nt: TGCGCCAGCAGCCAAGGTCCGGGACAAACTTCACTCCACGAGCAGTACTTC
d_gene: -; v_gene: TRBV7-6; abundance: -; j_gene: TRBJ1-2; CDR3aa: CASSLGGGRANYGYTF; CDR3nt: TGTGCCAGCAGCTTAGGGGGTGGGAGAGCTAACTATGGCTACACCTTC
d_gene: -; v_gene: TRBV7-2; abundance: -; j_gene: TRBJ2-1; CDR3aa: CASSLAREASPQFF; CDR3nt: TGTGCCAGCAGCTTAGCTAGAGAGGCCTCCCCCCAGTTCTTC
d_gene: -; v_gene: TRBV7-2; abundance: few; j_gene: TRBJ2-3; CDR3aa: CASSPTQALGQYF; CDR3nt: TGTGCCAGCAGCCCTACGCAGGCCCTCGGGCAGTATTTT
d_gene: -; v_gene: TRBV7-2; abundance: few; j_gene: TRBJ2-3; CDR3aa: CASSLTGLGDTQYF; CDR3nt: TGTGCCAGCAGCTTAACAGGGTTAGGAGATACGCAGTATTTT
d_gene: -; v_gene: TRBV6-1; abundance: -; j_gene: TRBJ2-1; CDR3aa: CASSEESGRYNEQFF; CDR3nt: TGTGCCAGCAGTGAAGAGAGCGGGCGCTACAATGAGCAGTTCTTC
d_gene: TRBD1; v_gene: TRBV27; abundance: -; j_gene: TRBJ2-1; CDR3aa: CASSLAGTGGKNEQFF; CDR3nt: TGTGCCAGCAGTTTAGCCGGGACAGGGGGCAAGAATGAGCAGTTCTTC
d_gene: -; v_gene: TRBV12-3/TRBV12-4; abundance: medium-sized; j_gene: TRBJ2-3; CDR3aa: CASSFGGAGDTQYF; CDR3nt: TGTGCCAGCAGTTTTGGGGGGGCCGGAGATACGCAGTATTTT
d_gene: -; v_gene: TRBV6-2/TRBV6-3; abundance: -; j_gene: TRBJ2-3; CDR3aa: CASSYSTPGVDTQYF; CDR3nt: TGTGCCAGCAGTTACTCGACCCCGGGAGTAGATACGCAGTATTTT
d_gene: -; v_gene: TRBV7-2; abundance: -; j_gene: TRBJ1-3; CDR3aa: CASSLISGRSGNTIYF; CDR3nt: TGTGCCAGCAGCCTAATATCTGGGAGATCTGGAAACACCATATATTTT
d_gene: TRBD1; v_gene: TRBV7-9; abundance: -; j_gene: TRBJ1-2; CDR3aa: CASTQGGLYDYTF; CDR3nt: TGTGCCAGCACGCAGGGGGGCCTTTATGACTACACCTTC
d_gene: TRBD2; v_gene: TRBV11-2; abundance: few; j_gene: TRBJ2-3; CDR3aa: CASSRITSGGQADTQYF; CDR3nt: TGTGCCAGCAGCCGCATTACTAGCGGGGGTCAAGCAGATACGCAGTATTTT
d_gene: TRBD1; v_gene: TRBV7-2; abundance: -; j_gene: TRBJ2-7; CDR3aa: CASSLAGQVTYEQYF; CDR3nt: TGTGCCAGCAGCTTAGCGGGACAGGTAACCTACGAGCAGTACTTC
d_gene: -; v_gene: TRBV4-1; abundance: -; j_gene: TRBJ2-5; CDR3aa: CASSQGLGGQETQYF; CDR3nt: TGCGCCAGCAGCCAGGGTCTAGGGGGGCAAGAGACCCAGTACTTC